This TCR beta chain was sequenced in a study of cytomegalovirus exposure and HLA in healthy donors. 13 Jbeta primers and 60 Vbeta primers were used for the PCR. Libraries were prepared by immunoSEQ multiplex PCR; TCRdb keeps only in-frame clonotypes and omits some of them. The profile shows 150,000 or so clones, nearly 80% of them singletons. Donors counted as nominally healthy when sampled, yet unrecorded immune exposures were likely. Germline CDR1 SEHNR, CDR2 FQNEAQ (reference sequence). V lost 2 bases and J 7 bases, leaving 12 bases between the germline ends. The length of the CDR3 is 13 residues. Points from the study as a whole: TCR beta V segments were, for the most part, productive about 87% or about 30% of the time in an earlier analysis. The classifier reportedly diagnosed cytomegalovirus status with high specificity and sensitivity.

This clone has only one observation. Antigen specificity is unknown. This clonotype was sampled from a man younger than 45 in good health and CMV-seropositive. The sequenced sample was PBMCs. The gene calls are TRBV7-9 and TRBJ2-7, with D maybe TRBD2 (7 bases). The CDR3 region has the DNA TGTGCCAGCAGCTTAAACAGGGAGGGGGAGCAGTACTTC. Its protein product is CASSLNREGEQYF.